Detailed here is one TCR beta chain. What it recognizes is unknown. Sequencing was performed with immunoSEQ multiplex PCR; in TCRdb, only in-frame clones are kept and a portion is missing. Of about 33,000 clones detected, over 90% appear once; the ten largest clones hold about 0.15%. This entry belongs to a study of circulating and synovial CD4+ cells in juvenile arthritis. Study-wide findings and caveats: Vbeta family usage analysis did not detect the pathogenic-like versus bulk difference.

Germline loops: CDR1 LNHDA, CDR2 SQIVND (reference sequence). The CDR3 covers 16 residues. V lost 1 base and J lost 8; bases outside the gene matches: 10. The material sequenced was CD4+ T cells from blood. The J gene is TRBJ2-1, the V gene TRBV19; TRBD1 agrees at 8 bases. The TCR sequence derives from a human donor with juvenile idiopathic arthritis. The CDR3 DNA follows: TGTGCCAGTAGTATAGGACAGGGGAGGCCTCTGGATGAGCAGTTCTTC. This sequence encodes CASSIGQGRPLDEQFF.